This TCR beta chain was documented in a study of radiotherapy plus CTLA-4 blockade in lung cancer. There are a few counts of this clone. Its target is not known. The repertoire was sequenced with immunoSEQ multiplex PCR; TCRdb's copy has only in-frame clones and lacks some. Of 51,000 or so clones listed, 70% to 90% are singletons. J gave up 2 bases and V 7 bases, and 9 bases lay outside the gene matches. This CDR3 contains 14 residues. Germline CDR1 is SGHRS and CDR2 is YFSETQ. Whole-study findings and limits: In blood, tumor-derived TCR clones expanded after radiotherapy plus ipilimumab. Among reported predictors of response, early blood T cell clone dynamics with interferon-beta performed best.

The V and J genes are TRBV5-1 and TRBJ2-7; 7 nucleotides agree with TRBD1. This sample comprised peripheral blood, obtained from a patient treated with radiotherapy plus ipilimumab. This receptor was obtained from a human donor with non-small cell lung cancer whose response to radiotherapy plus ipilimumab could not be evaluated. In nucleotides, the CDR3 is TGCGCCAGCTCAAACCCCGGGACAGCCTACGAGCAGTACTTC. Translated, it gives CASSNPGTAYEQYF.